This TCR beta chain comes out of a study of OX40 agonist ivuxolimab in advanced cancers. Study-level background: Mean age 60 years, range roughly 23 to 79; approximately 80% male.

Data came from immunoSEQ multiplex PCR; TCRdb stores just in-frame clones and leaves some out. Of 40,000 to 60,000 clones in the sample, approximately 81% are singletons; the top ten hold 6% to 7.5%. As to this clone: The antigen is not known.

Germline-derived CDR1 and CDR2 are LGHNA and YNFKEQ. Trimming took 1 base from V and 0 from J, leaving 5 bases between them. CDR3 length equals 14 residues. Study-wide results and limits: No antigen was identified for the clonally expanded peripheral T cells.

The sequence came from an adult with an advanced solid tumor such as melanoma, head and neck, liver or kidney cancer. The sample was CD4+ or CD8+ T cells sorted from blood, taken in a trial of the OX40 agonist ivuxolimab. The genes are TRBV4-2 and TRBJ2-3; D is unresolved. CDR3 coding DNA: TGTGCCAGCAGCCAAGTTCTGAGCACAGATACGCAGTATTTT. Translated, it gives CASSQVLSTDTQYF.